The 19 T cell receptor beta chains presented below share a single source sample, sequenced in a study of T cells in pancreatic ductal adenocarcinoma (dated by TCRdb to 2015 to 2018). Library method: the immunoSEQ multiplex PCR assay. The table was pulled from immuneACCESS by TCRdb, which kept in-frame rearrangements only. Such tables lose some clones; where checked, under half of the loss comes from unresolved V genes, and the rest has no known cause. This sample is represented by approximately 97,000 clones; about 95% of them were singletons. The ten largest make up less than 4% of the sample. The selected pancreatic ductal adenocarcinoma patients had received surgery without neoadjuvant therapy. The sequenced sample was PBMCs. These receptors all come from a human donor with pancreatic ductal adenocarcinoma.

The chain carries TRBV4-1 and TRBJ2-5; 11 bases agree with TRBD2. Germline CDR1 and CDR2: MGHRA and YSYEKL. V shed 3 bases, J shed 4 bases, and the junction held 13 bases outside the gene matches. CDR3 length equals 18 residues. CDR3 bases: TGCGCCAGCAGCCAGTGGGGGCTAGCGGGAGGAGGGCGAGAGACCCAGTACTTC. This encodes CASSQWGLAGGGRETQYF.

The rearrangement uses TRBV30 and TRBJ2-3; D not certain. The ends were cut back, 0 bases at V and 6 bases at J, with 13 bases in the middle. Germline CDR1 and CDR2: GTSNPN and SVGIG (reference sequence). The CDR3 loop spans 14 amino acids. The CDR3 here is CAWSVLLRSDTQYF. DNA for the CDR3: TGTGCCTGGAGTGTATTGTTACGGTCGGATACGCAGTATTTT. Supplemented by reference TRBV30 and TRBJ2-3, the full variable domain reads SQTIHQWPATLVQPVGSPLSLECTVEGTSNPNLYWYRQAAGRGLQLLFYSVGIGQISSEVPQNLSASRPQDRQFILSSKKLLLSDSGFYLCAWSVLLRSDTQYFGPGTRLTVL.

The J gene is TRBJ2-7, the V gene TRBV19; possible D gene TRBD2, 6 bases. The length of the CDR3 is 16 residues. Trimming pared 5 bases from V and 6 bases from J, leaving 23 bases between. CDR1 and CDR2 from the germline V gene are LNHDA and SQIVND (reference sequence). The CDR3 coding sequence is TGTGCCAGTAGTCCTTCGGGACCCCCGGCGGAGGGCGAGCAGTACTTC. Amino acids: CASSPSGPPAEGEQYF.

The chain joins TRBV9 to TRBJ2-3, with 10 positions matching TRBD2. CDR1 SGDLS and CDR2 YYNGEE come from the germline V gene. V trimming: 4 bases; J trimming: 4 bases; junction bases outside the gene matches: 12. The CDR3 covers 17 residues. CDR3 coding DNA: TGTGCCAGCAGCCCTAACCCTAGCGGGAGATTCGCAGATACGCAGTATTTT. Protein sequence: CASSPNPSGRFADTQYF. The variable domain in full, with the rest retrieved from reference TRBV9 and TRBJ2-3, is DSGVTQTPKHLITATGQRVTLRCSPRSGDLSVYWYQQSLDQGLQFLIQYYNGEERAKGNILERFSAQQFPDLHSELNLSSLELGDSALYFCASSPNPSGRFADTQYFGPGTRLTVL.

V and J are TRBV28 and TRBJ2-1; 7 bases are a match to TRBD2. CDR1 and CDR2 (germline): MDHEN, SYDVKM. V shed 3 bases and J 6 bases; nucleotides not matched to a gene: 8. The CDR3 contains 15 residues. The DNA for the CDR3 is TGTGCCAGCAGTTTCCGTGGGAGGGCCACCAATGAGCAGTTCTTC. It is translated as CASSFRGRATNEQFF.

The rearrangement joins TRBV10-3 to TRBJ2-1, with D possibly TRBD2 on 5 matching bases. This CDR3 region has 14 residues. Germline assignment: CDR1 ENHRY and CDR2 SYGVKD. Trimming took off 11 bases at V and 0 bases at J, with 14 bases between the two ends. CDR3 loop: CAVSSGSSYNEQFF. CDR3 nucleotide sequence: TGTGCCGTCTCGTCGGGAAGCTCCTACAATGAGCAGTTCTTC.

The rearrangement links TRBV27 to TRBJ2-5; D not certain. Germline V lookup: CDR1 MNHEY, CDR2 SMNVEV (reference sequence). This CDR3 is 13 amino acids long. Trimming cost V 0 bases and J 4 bases, with 6 bases left between them. Here the CDR3 DNA reads TGTGCCAGCAGTTTATCGATCAGAGAGACCCAGTACTTC. Translated: CASSLSIRETQYF.

The chain is built from TRBV4-1 and TRBJ1-3; perhaps TRBD1 as D (6 bases). Germline assignment: CDR1 MGHRA and CDR2 YSYEKL. The CDR3 has 16 residues. V was pared by 4 bases and J by 2 bases, with 15 bases between. The CDR3 coding sequence is TGCGCCAGCAGCCGCGGCGGGGGCAGGGCTGGAAACACCATATATTTT. It translates to CASSRGGGRAGNTIYF.

The genes are TRBV28 and TRBJ1-5, with 7 bases matching TRBD1. Germline values: CDR1 MDHEN, CDR2 SYDVKM. CDR3 length equals 13 residues. With 9 bases clipped from V and 5 bases from J, the junction kept 7 bases outside the gene matches. CDR3 in DNA: TGTGCCAGTTTAAGACAGGGACATCAGCCCCAGCATTTT. This gives the protein CASLRQGHQPQHF. The whole variable domain, remainder taken from reference TRBV28 and TRBJ1-5, is DVKVTQSSRYLVKRTGEKVFLECVQDMDHENMFWYRQDPGLGLRLIYFSYDVKMKEKGDIPEGYSVSREKKERFSLILESASTNQTSMYLCASLRQGHQPQHFGDGTRLSIL.

The J gene is TRBJ2-7, the V gene TRBV4-2, with D possibly TRBD1 on 6 matching bases. V was trimmed by 4 bases and J by 1 base, leaving 8 bases between them. CDR1 is LGHNA and CDR2 is YNFKEQ in the germline V gene. The CDR3 loop spans 13 amino acids. The CDR3 loop is CASSRTASYEQYF. Here the CDR3 DNA reads TGTGCCAGCAGCCGGACAGCGTCCTACGAGCAGTACTTC.

This chain joins TRBV11-2 and TRBJ2-7; perhaps TRBD2 as D (5 bases). The length of the CDR3 is 12 residues. V was cut by 6 bases and J by 4 bases, with 10 bases left in between. In germline, CDR1 is SGHAT, CDR2 FQNNGV. The CDR3 bases are TGTGCCAGCAGGGGTACTAGATACGAGCAGTACTTC. Amino acids: CASRGTRYEQYF. The full variable domain, rest sourced from reference TRBV11-2 and TRBJ2-7, is EAGVAQSPRYKIIEKRQSVAFWCNPISGHATLYWYQQILGQGPKLLIQFQNNGVVDDSQLPKDRFSAERLKGVDSTLKIQPAKLEDSAVYLCASRGTRYEQYFGPGTRLTVT.

The CDR3 here is CASSSGVSQPQHF. CDR3 DNA: TGTGCCAGCAGTTCAGGGGTCAGTCAGCCCCAGCATTTT. The V and J genes are TRBV6-5 and TRBJ1-5, with a possible D match to TRBD1 (6 bases). The germline V gene encodes CDR1 MNHEY and CDR2 SVGAGI. Between the trimmed V and J ends, which lost 4 bases and 6 bases, there was a span of 10 bases. This CDR3 region has 13 residues.

This clone came up once. The genes are TRBV30 and TRBJ1-5, with TRBD1 identical over 7 bases. CDR3 length: 14 residues. The V gene's germline CDR1 is GTSNPN and CDR2 SVGIG (reference sequence). Germline trimming cut 3 bases from V and 2 bases from J; bases unmatched to any gene: 4. The DNA for the CDR3 is TGTGCCTGGAGACGACAGGGAGGCAATCAGCCCCAGCATTTT. This gives the protein CAWRRQGGNQPQHF.

The V and J genes are TRBV10-3 and TRBJ2-7; maybe TRBD2 (6 bases). CDR1 and CDR2 (germline): ENHRY, SYGVKD. Trimming removed 8 bases at V and 3 bases at J, with 14 bases between. CDR3 length equals 13 residues. The CDR3 nucleotides are TGTGCCATCTCTAGCGCCGCTGGCTACGAGCAGTACTTC. Translating it yields CAISSAAGYEQYF.

The genes are TRBV6-1 and TRBJ2-7; possibly TRBD2 for D (6 bases). Germline V lookup: CDR1 MNHNS, CDR2 SASEGT. The CDR3 is made up of 16 amino acids. V was shortened by 2 bases and J by 6 bases, with 20 bases between the two germline ends. CDR3 in DNA: TGTGCCAGCAGTGAATCGGCGGCGCCGGGGGAGGTCGAGCAGTACTTC. Translated, it gives CASSESAAPGEVEQYF.

This clone was counted once. This chain connects TRBV11-2 to TRBJ2-7, with a possible D match to TRBD1 (5 bases). Germline values: CDR1 SGHAT, CDR2 FQNNGV. V was clipped by 3 bases and J by 3 bases, with 9 bases between them. The CDR3 loop spans 13 amino acids. Written as DNA, the CDR3 is TGTGCCAGCAGCTTGCAGGGAAACTACGAGCAGTACTTC. Translated: CASSLQGNYEQYF.

V usage is TRBV11-2 and J usage is TRBJ2-7; 10 bases line up with TRBD1. After removal of 6 bases from V and 4 bases from J, the junction contained 9 bases not matched to a gene. The germline gives CDR1 SGHAT, CDR2 FQNNGV. The CDR3 has 15 amino acids. CDR3 nucleotides: TGTGCCAGCAGGAGACCCGGGACAGGGGTTTACGAGCAGTACTTC. This codes for CASRRPGTGVYEQYF.

This clone was counted a few times. Other DNA sequences in this specimen translate into the identical CDR3. V and J are TRBV29-1 and TRBJ2-5; TRBD2 aligns across 10 bases. J gave up 5 bases and V 0 bases, and 6 bases lay outside the gene matches. The germline V gene encodes CDR1 SQVTM and CDR2 ANQGSEA. The CDR3 length is 15 residues. CDR3 sequence (DNA): TGCAGCGTTGAAGATCTAGCGGGAGTTGGGGAGACCCAGTACTTC. Protein product: CSVEDLAGVGETQYF.

This clone was detected only a few times. V is TRBV7-8 and J is TRBJ1-1, with TRBD1 as a possible D gene (5 bases). The CDR3 totals 13 residues. Germline assignment: CDR1 SGHVS and CDR2 FQNEAQ. The V and J ends lost 5 bases and 4 bases respectively, with 11 bases between them. CDR3 in amino acids: CASSLTQGTEAFF. The CDR3 DNA is TGTGCCAGCAGCCTAACCCAGGGCACTGAAGCTTTCTTT.